The T cell receptor (beta chain) described here comes from a study of blood T cell repertoires in COVID-19. Study in general: The origin of the acute and convalescent COVID-19 samples was the United States, Italy and Spain. PBMCs, B-cell-depleted T cells, or T cells were the source of the cDNA or gDNA that made up the material.

This clone was counted between two and nine times. As processed by the authors: Cell counts per sample came from amplifying reference gene primers. Libraries were prepared by immunoSEQ multiplex PCR; TCRdb keeps only in-frame clonotypes and omits some of them. D and trimming come from the DNA, and the V and J calls and clone size come from that table. Of some 240,000 clones listed, about 78% were seen once; the top ten hold about 7%. The clonotype comes from a woman between 70 and 85 years old with acute or convalescent COVID-19. Input material: peripheral blood.

The CDR3 region has the DNA TGTGCCAGCAGTTCTCGAGACAGGGCCACTGAAGCTTTCTTT. Protein: CASSSRDRATEAFF. The rearrangement links TRBV27 to TRBJ1-1, with 7 bases lining up with TRBD1. CDR3 length equals 14 residues. Germline lookup yields CDR1 MNHEY and CDR2 SMNVEV (reference sequence). Germline trimming cut 4 bases from V and 4 bases from J; bases unmatched to any gene: 6.